The TCR beta chain described here comes from a study of blood T cell repertoires in COVID-19 (dated by TCRdb to 2020 to 2022). For context, the study as a whole: Collaborator samples came from the United States, Italy and Spain and covered acute and convalescent phases of COVID-19. The material from the prospective study consisted of cDNA or gDNA derived from T cells, B-cell-depleted T cells, or PBMCs. Deeply sampled blood TCRbeta repertoires from subjects exposed to, actively infected with, or recovered from COVID-19 were included in the dataset. The repertoires were released in a freely available public database intended as a resource for research on the immune response to SARS-CoV-2. The samples were drawn from two sources: the first 160 participants of the ongoing ImmuneRACE study, and fewer than 1,500 subjects contributed by 6 global collaborators. Sample metadata almost always included a de-identified subject ID, COVID-19 status, age in years and sex. Where available, HLA class I and class II types were taken from metadata supplied by the sample provider and were not determined by assay-based typing. Broad study findings and their caveats: The quantity of clinical and demographic metadata differed by source and by participant and was supplied without curation.

TCRbeta CDR3 regions were amplified from genomic DNA by means of the immunoSEQ Assay, a bias-controlled multiplex PCR. In the original analysis: Within the assay, amplification of reference gene primers was used to estimate how many nucleated cells each sample contained. Sequence reads were collapsed and filtered to measure the absolute abundance of every unique TCRbeta CDR3 rearrangement. For each sample, productive Simpson clonality was calculated as the square root of Simpson's diversity index across productive rearrangements. TCRdb holds this immuneACCESS table with in-frame rearrangements only. Some clones are missing; in checked studies, unresolved V genes explain under half, and the rest has no known cause. V and J calls and clone size are given by that table; D and trimming were obtained from the DNA. The sample includes 65,000 to 75,000 clones, with 70% to 80% observed a single time. The biggest ten clones account for roughly 12% of the sample.

Whole blood was collected in K2EDTA tubes by collaborating institutions according to the institutions' own protocols. For TCRbeta analysis, collaborators shipped samples as frozen whole blood, isolated PBMCs, or DNA extracted from either of those sample types. This clone was counted at least ten times. The clone's antigen remains unknown. Base qualities were left out, and no much larger clone turns up one base away. The germline V gene (reference sequence) supplies CDR1 LNHNV and CDR2 YYDKDF. Germline trimming amounts to 6 bases on V and 7 bases on J, with 12 as the count of junction bases outside the gene matches. There are 16 amino acids in the CDR3, from cysteine to phenylalanine inclusive. Here the CDR3 DNA is all that survives: 48 bases in frame from base 1.

The chain was built from TRBV15 and TRBJ1-4; TRBD1 fits 9 bases in the junction. Sequenced: peripheral blood. The TCR was taken from a human donor in a cohort sampled during active COVID-19. The sequence in DNA is TGTGCCACCAGAGAGGATCTCCGGGACAGGGTTGAAAAACTGTTTTTT. Its amino acids are CATREDLRDRVEKLFF.